Below, 27 T cell receptor beta chains from the same sample are listed, as sequenced in a study of blood T cell repertoires in COVID-19 (TCRdb year 2020). The library came from the immunoSEQ multiplex PCR assay. The source is immuneACCESS, and TCRdb retained only in-frame sequences with V and J called. Part of the clones is not carried over; for the studies checked, unresolved V genes explain less than half of this, and the remainder is unexplained. The sample data list about 200,000 clones, and 85% to 90% of these were observed just once. The ten largest clones capture around 3.7% of the sample. The source material was PBMCs or T cells enriched from blood (not recorded which). The receptors originated from a young woman with acute COVID-19.

The J gene is TRBJ1-5, the V gene TRBV3-1 (or the pseudogene TRBV3-2); no clear D. The CDR3 is made up of 15 amino acids. Germline lookup yields CDR1 LGHDT and CDR2 YNNKEL (reference sequence). Trimming stripped 1 base from V and 2 bases from J, with 9 bases between. For the CDR3, the DNA is TGTGCCAGCAGCCAAGGAGGGAGTGGCAATCAGCCCCAGCATTTT. Translation gives CASSQGGSGNQPQHF.

This rearrangement joins TRBV29-1 to TRBJ1-2; 7 nucleotides line up with TRBD1. The germline V gene encodes CDR1 SQVTM and CDR2 ANQGSEA. V shed 0 bases, J shed 8 bases, and the junction held 9 bases outside the gene matches. The length of the CDR3 is 14 residues. Here the CDR3 DNA reads TGCAGCGTTGAAGAAATAACAGGGGCTTGGGGCTACACCTTC. Amino acid sequence: CSVEEITGAWGYTF.

The chain couples TRBV7-6 to TRBJ1-2; 8 nucleotides agree with TRBD1. The CDR3 has 15 amino acids. CDR1 and CDR2 from the germline V gene are SGHVS and FNYEAQ. J was trimmed by 1 base and V by 1 base; bases with no gene match: 2. The CDR3 region is CASSLGTGGNYGYTF. CDR3 nucleotide sequence: TGTGCCAGCAGCTTAGGTACAGGGGGTAACTATGGCTACACCTTC.

Worth noting for this clone: The same CDR3 can be traced to other DNA sequences in this sample. The rearrangement uses TRBV9 and TRBJ2-2; D unclear. Germline values: CDR1 SGDLS, CDR2 YYNGEE. The V gene lost 0 bases and the J gene lost 0 bases, with 6 bases spanning the gap. CDR3 length: 15 residues. The CDR3 spells CASSVGQSNTGELFF. The CDR3 bases are TGTGCCAGCAGCGTAGGGCAATCGAACACCGGGGAGCTGTTTTTT.

CDR3 in amino acids: CATSLSGVADTQYF. CDR3 in DNA: TGTGCCACCAGTCTTAGCGGGGTCGCAGATACGCAGTATTTT. V is TRBV19 and J is TRBJ2-3, with 8 bases identical to TRBD2. The CDR3 loop spans 14 amino acids. Losses at the gene ends were 10 bases for V and 4 bases for J; bases not matched to a gene: 10. Germline V lookup: CDR1 LNHDA, CDR2 SQIVND (reference sequence).

The genes are TRBV25-1 and TRBJ1-3; 7 bases agree with TRBD1. The length of the CDR3 is 15 residues. V was clipped by 3 bases and J by 0 bases; unmatched bases: 2. In germline, CDR1 is MGHDK, CDR2 SYGVNS. As DNA, the CDR3 is TGTGCCAGCAGTGACGGACAGGCCTCTGGAAACACCATATATTTT. Translation gives CASSDGQASGNTIYF.

Only a few counts were recorded for this clone. The chain has TRBV6-5 and TRBJ2-7, with unresolved D. Germline V CDR1 and CDR2: MNHEY, SVGAGI. Trimming removed 5 bases at V and 6 bases at J, with 17 bases between. CDR3 length: 14 residues. CDR3 bases: TGTGCCAGCAGTACAGAAAGCAATCACGGCGAGCAGTACTTC. Translated, it gives CASSTESNHGEQYF.

V is TRBV21-1 and J is TRBJ2-7; the table names TRBD1, a call not compared with the DNA. TRBV21-1 is termed a pseudogene. The CDR3 is 18 residues long. Written as DNA, the CDR3 is TGTGCCAGCAGCGCAGGGACAGGGTCCACCCCGAGCTCCTACGAGCAGTACTTC. This codes for CASSAGTGSTPSSYEQYF.

Only one count was recorded for this clone. V gene TRBV11-2 combines with J gene TRBJ2-6; 8 bases are shared with TRBD1. V shed 4 bases, J shed 1 base, and the junction held 6 bases outside the gene matches. Germline V gives CDR1 SGHAT, CDR2 FQNNGV. The CDR3 extends over 17 amino acids. The CDR3: CASSSQGQGSGANVLTF. The CDR3 nucleotides are TGTGCCAGCAGCTCCCAAGGACAGGGTTCTGGGGCCAACGTCCTGACTTTC.

The chain couples TRBV5-6 to TRBJ2-1; 10 bases align to TRBD1. J was trimmed by 0 bases and V by 3 bases; bases with no gene match: 3. This CDR3 has 16 residues. Looked up from germline, CDR1 is SGHDT and CDR2 is YYEEEE. CDR3 sequence: CASSYRTGGSYNEQFF. In DNA, the CDR3 is TGTGCCAGCAGCTACCGGACAGGGGGCTCCTACAATGAGCAGTTCTTC. Combining the CDR3 with reference TRBV5-6 and TRBJ2-1 gives the whole variable domain DAGVTQSPTHLIKTRGQQVTLRCSPKSGHDTVSWYQQALGQGPQFIFQYYEEEERQRGNFPDRFSGHQFPNYSSELNVNALLLGDSALYLCASSYRTGGSYNEQFFGPGTRLTVL.

In its sample, this clone was seen a few times. The CDR3 sequence is CASSPMGQLDSPLHF. DNA for the CDR3: TGTGCCAGCTCACCGATGGGACAGTTGGATTCACCCCTCCACTTT. The chain is built from TRBV18 and TRBJ1-6; 7 bases fit TRBD1. With 3 bases clipped from V and 8 bases from J, the junction kept 7 bases outside the gene matches. Germline V gives CDR1 KGHSH, CDR2 LQKENI. The CDR3 covers 15 residues. The entire variable domain, with the rest obtained from reference TRBV18 and TRBJ1-6, is as follows: NAGVMQNPRHLVRRRGQEARLRCSPMKGHSHVYWYRQLPEEGLKFMVYLQKENIIDESGMPKERFSAEFPKEGPSILRIQQVVRGDSAAYFCASSPMGQLDSPLHFGNGTRLTVT.

This clone showed up many times. The rearrangement uses TRBV4-1 and TRBJ2-7; 14 nucleotides agree with TRBD2. CDR3 length: 15 residues. The germline V gene encodes CDR1 MGHRA and CDR2 YSYEKL. With 4 bases clipped from V and 3 bases from J, the junction kept 2 bases outside the gene matches. DNA for the CDR3: TGCGCCAGCAGCCCCGGGACTAGCGGGGGCTACGAGCAGTACTTC. Translating gives CASSPGTSGGYEQYF.

This chain joins TRBV30 and TRBJ2-2, with a weak D call TRBD2 (5 bases). V dropped 8 bases and J dropped 6 bases, with 10 bases sitting between them. This CDR3 region has 11 residues. Germline V CDR1 and CDR2: GTSNPN, SVGIG (reference sequence). CDR3 sequence reads: CARNGAGELFF. The CDR3 DNA is TGTGCCAGAAACGGGGCCGGGGAGCTGTTTTTT.

The chain links TRBV5-6 to TRBJ2-7; D may be TRBD1 (6 bases). The CDR3 spans 15 residues. Germline V gene data show CDR1 as SGHDT and CDR2 as YYEEEE. The ends were cut back, 0 bases at V and 4 bases at J, with 14 bases in the middle. In DNA, the CDR3 is TGTGCCAGCAGCTTGGCCAGGGGAAGGGGTTACGAGCAGTACTTC. It is translated as CASSLARGRGYEQYF.

In its sample, this clone was seen once. The chain couples TRBV4-1 to TRBJ2-3, with D possibly TRBD1 on 5 matching bases. Between the trimmed V and J ends, which lost 1 base and 6 bases, there was a span of 14 bases. The CDR3 is made up of 15 amino acids. Germline CDR1 and CDR2: MGHRA and YSYEKL. CDR3 bases: TGCGCCAGCAGCCAAGTTGGTGGGGCGGTGGATACGCAGTATTTT. Amino acid sequence: CASSQVGGAVDTQYF.

V gene TRBV27 combines with J gene TRBJ1-1, with 8 bases aligning to TRBD1. CDR3 length: 15 residues. Germline values: CDR1 MNHEY, CDR2 SMNVEV (reference sequence). The ends lost 2 bases at V and 1 base at J; junction bases unmatched: 3. CDR3 residues: CASSLDRGTNTEAFF. The CDR3 DNA is TGTGCCAGCAGTTTAGACAGGGGCACGAACACTGAAGCTTTCTTT.

CDR3 protein: CASSYRRDFRTDTQYF. In nucleotides, the CDR3 is TGTGCCAGCAGTTACCGCAGGGATTTTAGAACAGATACGCAGTATTTT. The V gene is TRBV6-5, the J gene TRBJ2-3; perhaps TRBD1 as D (5 bases). Germline V lookup: CDR1 MNHEY, CDR2 SVGAGI. Deletions cut 2 bases from V and 3 bases from J, with 15 bases between. This CDR3 is 16 amino acids long.

This clone was observed once. V usage is TRBV4-1 and J usage is TRBJ2-3, with 13 bases fitting TRBD2. CDR3 size: 17 residues. V lost 6 bases and J lost 4; bases outside the gene matches: 10. Germline V gives CDR1 MGHRA, CDR2 YSYEKL. CDR3 in amino acids: CASSRFVLAGGPDTQYF. The CDR3 region has the DNA TGCGCCAGCAGTCGCTTCGTACTAGCGGGGGGGCCAGATACGCAGTATTTT.

The J gene is TRBJ2-4, the V gene TRBV7-2; 11 bases are shared with TRBD2. Per germline, CDR1 SGHTA and CDR2 FQGNSA. V gave up 2 bases and J gave up 0 bases; unmatched junction bases: 9. There are 19 residues in the CDR3. CDR3 in amino acids: CASSLLALAGVLAKNIQYF. The CDR3 DNA is TGTGCCAGCAGCTTATTGGCACTAGCGGGGGTCCTAGCCAAAAACATTCAGTACTTC.

V is TRBV10-3 and J is TRBJ1-5; perhaps TRBD1 as D (5 bases). The germline CDR1 and CDR2 sequences are ENHRY and SYGVKD. Trimming removed 0 bases at V and 3 bases at J, with 9 bases between. CDR3 length: 15 amino acids. The CDR3 region has the DNA TGTGCCATCAGTGAGTCCGGGGGGATCAATCAGCCCCAGCATTTT. Amino acid sequence: CAISESGGINQPQHF.

The rearrangement links TRBV11-3 to TRBJ2-5; TRBD1 might be the D (6 bases). V dropped 2 bases and J dropped 4 bases, with 14 bases sitting between them. This CDR3 region has 15 residues. Germline CDR1 reads SGHNT; CDR2 reads YENEEA. In DNA, the CDR3 is TGTGCCAGCAGCTTAAGAGGGGGAATCGGAGAGACCCAGTACTTC. Translating gives CASSLRGGIGETQYF.

V and J are TRBV28 and TRBJ1-6; 8 nucleotides agree with TRBD1. V lost 6 bases to trimming and J lost 4 bases; unmatched junction nucleotides: 8. The CDR3 runs to 16 residues. CDR1 is MDHEN and CDR2 is SYDVKM in the germline V gene. The DNA for the CDR3 is TGTGCCAGCAGAGGGGACAGGTCCTTTTATAATTCACCCCTCCACTTT. Encoded protein: CASRGDRSFYNSPLHF.

The genes are TRBV4-3 and TRBJ1-2; 9 positions agree with TRBD1. V lost 0 bases and J lost 9; bases outside the gene matches: 11. Germline assignment: CDR1 LGHNA and CDR2 YSLEER. CDR3 length: 16 residues. The CDR3 spells CASSQDRTGAAQSYTF. For the CDR3, the DNA is TGCGCCAGCAGCCAAGATCGGACAGGGGCAGCTCAGAGCTACACCTTC.

This sequence joins TRBV7-2 and TRBJ1-2; TRBD1 is a possible D gene (5 bases). V gave up 1 base and J gave up 5 bases, with 11 bases separating them. Germline V CDR1 and CDR2: SGHTA, FQGNSA. The length of the CDR3 is 14 residues. In DNA form, the CDR3 reads TGTGCCAGCAGCTTAGGGATCGCAGGGTATGGCTACACCTTC. Translation gives CASSLGIAGYGYTF.

In its sample, this clone was seen once. This rearrangement joins TRBV6-5 to TRBJ1-5; D is ambiguous. This CDR3 has 15 residues. The V end was cut by 6 bases, the J end by 2 bases, with 14 bases between. Looked up from germline, CDR1 is MNHEY and CDR2 is SVGAGI. DNA for the CDR3: TGTGCCAGCAGCCTGACCGGAGACGGCAATCAGCCCCAGCATTTT. Protein product: CASSLTGDGNQPQHF.

Remarks on this clone: Other DNA sequences in this specimen translate into the identical CDR3. This chain uses TRBV30 with TRBJ1-1, with TRBD1 matching 11 bases. V gave up 0 bases and J gave up 13 bases; unmatched junction bases: 7. The CDR3 extends over 13 amino acids. Germline V gene lookup returns CDR1 GTSNPN and CDR2 SVGIG (reference sequence). The CDR3 is CAWSVGQGGTVFF. CDR3 nucleotides: TGTGCCTGGAGTGTGGGACAGGGGGGAACAGTTTTCTTT.

Only a few counts were recorded for this clone. The rearrangement links TRBV3-1 (or the pseudogene TRBV3-2) to TRBJ1-5; tentative D call: TRBD1 (5 bases). The CDR3 covers 16 residues. Germline V CDR1 and CDR2: LGHDT, YNNKEL (reference sequence). Trimming left V 1 base short and J 0 bases short, with 10 bases between. CDR3 residues: CASSQGSGYSNQPQHF. The CDR3 region has the DNA TGTGCCAGCAGCCAAGGATCAGGGTATAGCAATCAGCCCCAGCATTTT.